This T cell receptor (beta chain) stems from a study of T-cell memory formation after mild COVID-19. There are 16 residues in the CDR3. Germline CDR1 is LGHNA and CDR2 is YSLEER. Trimming removed 0 bases at V and 4 bases at J, with 13 bases between. TCRdb re-called the 5' RACE reads with MiXCR, one entry per CDR3 protein. Counted here are around 250,000 distinct CDR3 sequences, around 15% occurring once; the ten biggest clones make up 22%. The sample taken for sequencing was PBMCs or a T cell subset sorted from them (not recorded which). V usage is TRBV4-3 and J usage is TRBJ1-5; D gene uncertain. The clonotype was recovered from a man aged 18 to 30 who had mild COVID-19 (a few samples of this study predate the infection). Cell type and time point are not known. This CDR3 is CASSQDYALMNQPQHF. CDR3 coding DNA: TGCGCCAGCAGCCAAGATTACGCACTCATGAATCAGCCCCAGCATTTT.